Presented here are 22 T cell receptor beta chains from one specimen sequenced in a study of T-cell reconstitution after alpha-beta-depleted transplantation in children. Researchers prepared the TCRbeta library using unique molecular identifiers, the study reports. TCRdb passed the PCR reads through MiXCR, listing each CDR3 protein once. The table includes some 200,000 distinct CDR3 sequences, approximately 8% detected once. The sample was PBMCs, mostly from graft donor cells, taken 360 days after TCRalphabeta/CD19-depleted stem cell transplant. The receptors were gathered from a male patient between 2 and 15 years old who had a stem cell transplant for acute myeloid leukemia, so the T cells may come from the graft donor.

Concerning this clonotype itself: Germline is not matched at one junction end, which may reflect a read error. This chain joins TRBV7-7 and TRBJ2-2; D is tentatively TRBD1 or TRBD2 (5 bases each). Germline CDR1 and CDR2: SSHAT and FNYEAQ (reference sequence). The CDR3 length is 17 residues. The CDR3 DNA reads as TGTGCTAGCAGCCCTCGTCCGGGACGGGTGAACACCGGGGAGCTGTTTTTT. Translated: CASSPRPGRVNTGELFF.

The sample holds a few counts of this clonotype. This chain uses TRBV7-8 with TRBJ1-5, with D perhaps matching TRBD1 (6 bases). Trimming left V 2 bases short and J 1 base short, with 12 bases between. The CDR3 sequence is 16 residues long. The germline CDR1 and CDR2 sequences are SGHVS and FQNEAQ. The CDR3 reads CASSLRGRGSNQPQHF. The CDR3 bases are TGTGCCAGCAGCTTACGGGGGCGCGGGAGCAATCAGCCCCAGCATTTT.

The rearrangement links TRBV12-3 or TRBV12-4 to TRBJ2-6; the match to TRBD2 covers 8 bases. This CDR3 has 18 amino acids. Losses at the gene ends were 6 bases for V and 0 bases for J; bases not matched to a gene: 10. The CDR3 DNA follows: TGTGCCAGCAGGCCCGGGAGGGGCCCGCCCTCTGGGGCCAACGTCCTGACTTTC. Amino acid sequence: CASRPGRGPPSGANVLTF.

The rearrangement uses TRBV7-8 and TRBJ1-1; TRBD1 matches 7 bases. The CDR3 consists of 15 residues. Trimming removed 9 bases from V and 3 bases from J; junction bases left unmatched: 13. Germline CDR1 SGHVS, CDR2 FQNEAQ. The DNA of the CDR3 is TGTGCCAGGAGAGGCGGGAGGGGGCGTCACACTGAAGCTTTCTTT. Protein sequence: CARRGGRGRHTEAFF. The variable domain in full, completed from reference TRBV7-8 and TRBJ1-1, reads GAGVSQSPRYKVAKRGQDVALRCDPISGHVSLFWYQQALGQGPEFLTYFQNEAQLDKSGLPSDRFFAERPEGSVSTLKIQRTQQEDSAVYLCARRGGRGRHTEAFFGQGTRLTVV.

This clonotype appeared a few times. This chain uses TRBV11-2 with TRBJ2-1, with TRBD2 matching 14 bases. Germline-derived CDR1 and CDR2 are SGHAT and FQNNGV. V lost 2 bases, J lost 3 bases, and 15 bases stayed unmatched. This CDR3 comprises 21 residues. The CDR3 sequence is CASSLYQGHQGLAGDYNEQFF. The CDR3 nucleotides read TGTGCCAGCAGCTTATATCAGGGACACCAGGGACTAGCGGGAGACTACAATGAGCAGTTCTTC.

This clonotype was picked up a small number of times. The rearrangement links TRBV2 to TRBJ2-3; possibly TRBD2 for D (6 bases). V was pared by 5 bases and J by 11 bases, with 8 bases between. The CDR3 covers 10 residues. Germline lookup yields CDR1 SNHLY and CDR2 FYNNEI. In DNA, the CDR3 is TGTGCCAGCAGTCCGGGAGAGCAGTATTTT. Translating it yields CASSPGEQYF.

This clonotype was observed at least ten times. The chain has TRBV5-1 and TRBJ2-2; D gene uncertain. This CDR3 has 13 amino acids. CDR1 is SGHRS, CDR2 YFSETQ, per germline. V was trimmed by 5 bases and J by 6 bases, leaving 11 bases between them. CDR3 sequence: CASRLTEAGELFF. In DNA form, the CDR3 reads TGCGCCAGCAGACTAACAGAGGCCGGGGAGCTGTTTTTT. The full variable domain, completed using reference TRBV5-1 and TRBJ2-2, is KAGVTQTPRYLIKTRGQQVTLSCSPISGHRSVSWYQQTPGQGLQFLFEYFSETQRNKGNFPGRFSGRQFSNSRSEMNVSTLELGDSALYLCASRLTEAGELFFGEGSRLTVL.

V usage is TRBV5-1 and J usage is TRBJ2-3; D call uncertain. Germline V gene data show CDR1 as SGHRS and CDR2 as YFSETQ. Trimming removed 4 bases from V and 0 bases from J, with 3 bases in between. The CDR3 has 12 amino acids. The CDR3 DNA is TGCGCCAGCAGCCATAGCACAGATACGCAGTATTTT. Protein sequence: CASSHSTDTQYF.

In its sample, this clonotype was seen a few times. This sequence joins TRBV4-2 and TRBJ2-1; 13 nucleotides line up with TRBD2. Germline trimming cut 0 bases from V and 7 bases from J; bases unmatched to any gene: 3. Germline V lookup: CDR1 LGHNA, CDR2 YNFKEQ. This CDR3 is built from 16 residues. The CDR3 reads CASSQDTSGRGNEQFF. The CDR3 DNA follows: TGTGCCAGCAGCCAAGATACTAGCGGGAGGGGGAATGAGCAGTTCTTC.

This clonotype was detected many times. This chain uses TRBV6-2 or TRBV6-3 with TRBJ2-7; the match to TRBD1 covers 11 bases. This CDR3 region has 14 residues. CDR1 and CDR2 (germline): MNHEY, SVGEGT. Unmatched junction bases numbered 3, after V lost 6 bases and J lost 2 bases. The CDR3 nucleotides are TGTGCCAGCAGGGGGACAGGGGGGACCTACGAGCAGTACTTC. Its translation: CASRGTGGTYEQYF.

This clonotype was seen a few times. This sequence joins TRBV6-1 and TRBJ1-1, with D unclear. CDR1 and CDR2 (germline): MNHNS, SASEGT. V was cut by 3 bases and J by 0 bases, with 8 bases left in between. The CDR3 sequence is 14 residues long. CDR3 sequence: CASSDRNMNTEAFF. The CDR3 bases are TGTGCCAGCAGTGACAGGAATATGAACACTGAAGCTTTCTTT.

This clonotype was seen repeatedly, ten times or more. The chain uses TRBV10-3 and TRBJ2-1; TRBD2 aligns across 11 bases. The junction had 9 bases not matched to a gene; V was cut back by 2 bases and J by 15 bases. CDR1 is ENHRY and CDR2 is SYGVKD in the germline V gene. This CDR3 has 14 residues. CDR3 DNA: TGTGCCATCAGTGAGAACCGACTAGCGGGACCGCTGTTCTTC. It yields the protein CAISENRLAGPLFF.

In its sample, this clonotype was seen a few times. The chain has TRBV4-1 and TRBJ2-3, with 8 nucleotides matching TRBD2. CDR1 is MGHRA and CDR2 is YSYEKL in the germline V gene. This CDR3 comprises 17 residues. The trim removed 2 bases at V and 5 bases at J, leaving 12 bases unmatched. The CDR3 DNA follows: TGCGCCAGCAGCCAAAAGGACTCCGGGGGGGCGGGAGATACGCAGTATTTT. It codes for CASSQKDSGGAGDTQYF.

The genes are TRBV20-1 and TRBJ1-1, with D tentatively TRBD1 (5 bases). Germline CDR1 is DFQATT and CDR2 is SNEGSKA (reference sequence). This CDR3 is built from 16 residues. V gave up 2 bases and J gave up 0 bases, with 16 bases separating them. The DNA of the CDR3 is TGCAGTGCTAGATCCCTCGGGGCAGGGCTGAACACTGAAGCTTTCTTT. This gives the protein CSARSLGAGLNTEAFF.

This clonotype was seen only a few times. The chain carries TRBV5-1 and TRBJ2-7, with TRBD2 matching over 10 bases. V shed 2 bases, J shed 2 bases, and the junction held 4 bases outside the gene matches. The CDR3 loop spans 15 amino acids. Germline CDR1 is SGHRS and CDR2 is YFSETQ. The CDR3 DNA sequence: TGCGCCAGCAGCTTACAGCGGGAGGGACCCTACGAGCAGTACTTC. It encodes CASSLQREGPYEQYF.

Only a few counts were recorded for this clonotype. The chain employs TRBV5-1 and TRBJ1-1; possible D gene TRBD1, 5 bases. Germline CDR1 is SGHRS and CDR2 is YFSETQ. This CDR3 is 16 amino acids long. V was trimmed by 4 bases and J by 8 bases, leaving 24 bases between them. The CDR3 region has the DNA TGCGCCAGCAGCCAGACCGGACGGGAAAAACGGGGCGAAGCTTTCTTT. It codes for CASSQTGREKRGEAFF. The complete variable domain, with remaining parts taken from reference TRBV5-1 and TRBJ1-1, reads KAGVTQTPRYLIKTRGQQVTLSCSPISGHRSVSWYQQTPGQGLQFLFEYFSETQRNKGNFPGRFSGRQFSNSRSEMNVSTLELGDSALYLCASSQTGREKRGEAFFGQGTRLTVV.

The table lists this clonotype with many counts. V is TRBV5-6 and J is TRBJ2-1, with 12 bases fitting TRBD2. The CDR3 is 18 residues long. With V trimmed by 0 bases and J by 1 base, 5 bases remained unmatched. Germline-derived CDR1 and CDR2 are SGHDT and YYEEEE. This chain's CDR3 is CASSLELAGGISYNEQFF. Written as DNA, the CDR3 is TGTGCCAGCAGCTTGGAACTAGCGGGGGGCATATCCTACAATGAGCAGTTCTTC.

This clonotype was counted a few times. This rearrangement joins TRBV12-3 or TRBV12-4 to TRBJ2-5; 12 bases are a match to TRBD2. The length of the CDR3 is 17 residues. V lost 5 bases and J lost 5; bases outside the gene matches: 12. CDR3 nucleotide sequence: TGTGCCAGCAGTCTAAAACCGCTAGCGGGAGGGCCTGAGACCCAGTACTTC. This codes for CASSLKPLAGGPETQYF.

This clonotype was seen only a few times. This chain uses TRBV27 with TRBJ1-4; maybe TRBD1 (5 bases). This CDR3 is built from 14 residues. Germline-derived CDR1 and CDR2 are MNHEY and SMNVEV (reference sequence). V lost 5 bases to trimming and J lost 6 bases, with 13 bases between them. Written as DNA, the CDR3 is TGTGCCAGCAGTCCCAGCAGGGCGGATGAAAAACTGTTTTTT. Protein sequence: CASSPSRADEKLFF.

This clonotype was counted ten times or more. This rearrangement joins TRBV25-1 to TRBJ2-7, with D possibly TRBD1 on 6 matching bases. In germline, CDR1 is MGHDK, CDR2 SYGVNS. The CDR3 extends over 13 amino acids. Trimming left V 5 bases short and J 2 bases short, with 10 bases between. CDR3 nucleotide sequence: TGTGCCAGCAGTTGGGACACCCCCTACGAGCAGTACTTC. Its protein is CASSWDTPYEQYF.

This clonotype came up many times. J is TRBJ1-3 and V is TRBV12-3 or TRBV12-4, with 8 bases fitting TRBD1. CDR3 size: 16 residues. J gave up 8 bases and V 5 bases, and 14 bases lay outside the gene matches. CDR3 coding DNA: TGTGCCAGCAGTCCCGGGACAGGTAGCCGAGGGGACACCATATATTTT. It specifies CASSPGTGSRGDTIYF.

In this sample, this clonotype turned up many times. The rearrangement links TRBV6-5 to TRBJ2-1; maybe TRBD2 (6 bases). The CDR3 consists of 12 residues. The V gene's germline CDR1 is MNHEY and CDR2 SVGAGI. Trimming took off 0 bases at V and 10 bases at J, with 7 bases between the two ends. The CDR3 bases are TGTGCCAGCAGTTACTCCGGACTAGAGCAGTTCTTC. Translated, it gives CASSYSGLEQFF.